Included here is one T cell receptor (beta chain) sequence, with context. The antigen is not known. The sample comes from a study of T cell responses to AZD1222 COVID-19 vaccine. Study-level background: Second doses that came at about 4 or about 12 weeks were put together.

Assay: immunoSEQ multiplex PCR; the TCRdb copy retains only in-frame clones and omits some. The repertoire holds over 95,000 clones, with approximately 87% as singletons. Findings and caveats of the study: Among vaccine-associated CD4 TCRs, coverage spanned spike, with dominance at 160-218 and 743-854. White British donors predominated, females outnumbered males, and clonal diversity was possibly underestimated.

The germline V and J ends were trimmed by 2 bases and 10 bases, with 13 bases remaining between them. The CDR3 has 13 residues. Germline CDR1 is SGDLS and CDR2 is YYNGEE. The clonotype comes from an adult in good health. The chain couples TRBV9 to TRBJ2-1; D uncertain. The sample here was peripheral blood, taken on day 0 of AZD1222 vaccination. CDR3 sequence reads: CASSVSVDGEQFF. Written as DNA, the CDR3 is TGTGCCAGCAGCGTCTCGGTCGACGGGGAGCAGTTCTTC.